The rows below give T cell receptor beta chains drawn from one sample of a study of T cell repertoires in cytomegalovirus infection. One entry per CDR3 protein results from TCRdb running MiXCR on the reads. The sample carries 500,000 or so distinct CDR3 sequences, about 15% recorded once. The sample was CD8+ T cells from PBMCs. These receptors were collected from a human donor in good health (CMV status not recorded). Some clones in this sample may be carry-over from other donors' samples. Each CDR3 is given with its conserved first and last residue. A D gene is named only where the DNA matches it firmly. A row's size may be missing; if present it is once, few, many or a size class.

V	J	size	D	CDR3	DNA
TRBV5-5	TRBJ2-3	many	TRBD2	CASSKPSLAERTDTQYF	TGTGCCAGCAGCAAGCCCAGCCTAGCGGAACGCACAGATACGCAGTATTTT
TRBV7-9	TRBJ2-7	many	NA	CASSLNQPYEQYF	TGTGCCAGCAGCCTAAATCAACCCTACGAGCAGTACTTC
TRBV28	TRBJ1-1	many	NA	CASSSRKITGIWGDTEAFF	TGTGCCAGCAGTTCTCGAAAAATTACTGGTATTTGGGGTGACACTGAAGCTTTCTTT
TRBV6-2/TRBV6-3	TRBJ2-2	few	TRBD2	CASLQTSGRTGELFF	TGTGCCAGCCTCCAGACTAGCGGGAGAACCGGGGAGCTGTTTTTT
TRBV4-1	TRBJ2-5	many	TRBD1	CASSQVTGAKETQYF	TGCGCCAGCAGCCAGGTGACAGGGGCGAAAGAGACCCAGTACTTC
TRBV6-6	TRBJ2-1	few	NA	CASSSFRGLVNNEQFF	TGTGCCAGCAGCTCTTTTAGGGGATTAGTAAACAATGAGCAGTTCTTC
TRBV7-3	TRBJ2-3	many	NA	CASSLIGSTDTQYF	TGTGCCAGCAGCTTAATCGGCAGCACAGATACGCAGTATTTT
TRBV12-3/TRBV12-4	TRBJ2-2	few	TRBD1	CASSFGTGHTGELFF	TGTGCCAGCAGTTTCGGGACAGGGCACACCGGGGAGCTGTTTTTT
TRBV12-3/TRBV12-4	TRBJ2-3	many	NA	CASSFGGRATDTQYF	TGTGCCAGCAGTTTTGGGGGGCGGGCCACAGATACGCAGTATTTT
TRBV7-3	TRBJ2-2	many	TRBD1	CASSPGTGLSGELFF	TGTGCCAGCAGCCCGGGGACAGGATTATCGGGGGAGCTGTTTTTT
TRBV29-1	TRBJ2-5	many	TRBD1	CSVEVRGRETQYF	TGCAGCGTTGAAGTCAGGGGGCGGGAGACCCAGTACTTC
TRBV25-1	TRBJ1-2	many	NA	CASSPWGRKNYGYTF	TGTGCCAGCAGTCCCTGGGGCAGAAAAAACTATGGCTACACCTTC
TRBV7-9	TRBJ1-4	NA	NA	CASTLKGNNEKLFF	TGTGCCAGCACTCTTAAGGGGAATAATGAAAAACTGTTTTTT
TRBV28	TRBJ2-3	many	NA	CASSLTSTTDTQYF	TGTGCCAGCAGTCTCACAAGCACAACAGATACGCAGTATTTT
TRBV9	TRBJ2-7	NA	TRBD2	CASSAGGGVTYEQYF	TGTGCCAGCAGCGCCGGGGGAGGGGTCACCTACGAGCAGTACTTC
TRBV7-9	TRBJ1-4	many	NA	CASSLPVGEEKLFF	TGTGCCAGCAGCTTACCAGTGGGAGAGGAAAAACTGTTTTTT
TRBV7-2	TRBJ1-5	many	NA	CASSSGDRVQPQHF	TGTGCCAGCAGCTCAGGGGATAGGGTGCAGCCCCAGCATTTT
TRBV9	TRBJ2-3	many	NA	CASSPAIFSTDTQYF	TGTGCCAGCAGCCCTGCCATCTTTAGCACAGATACGCAGTATTTT
TRBV10-3	TRBJ1-5	NA	NA	CAISRTGNQPQHF	TGTGCCATCAGCCGAACAGGGAATCAGCCCCAGCATTTT
TRBV27	TRBJ2-7	many	NA	CASSLRGVREQYF	TGTGCCAGCAGTTTAAGGGGGGTGAGAGAGCAGTACTTC
TRBV5-1	TRBJ2-7	few	NA	CASSLGPEGQYF	TGCGCCAGCAGCTTGGGTCCGGAGGGGCAGTACTTC
TRBV27	TRBJ1-1	few	NA	CASRADTEAFF	TGTGCCAGCAGGGCTGACACTGAAGCTTTCTTT
TRBV7-9	TRBJ2-3	NA	NA	CASSSFSDTDTQYF	TGTGCCAGCTCCTCTTTCAGCGACACAGATACGCAGTATTTT
TRBV7-9	TRBJ2-6	many	NA	CASLNTGDFSGANVLTF	TGTGCCAGCTTGAATACAGGGGACTTCTCTGGGGCCAACGTCCTGACTTTC
TRBV28	TRBJ2-5	NA	TRBD1	CASSSGPGTGVPETQYF	TGTGCCAGCAGTTCCGGGCCCGGGACAGGGGTCCCGGAGACCCAGTACTTC
TRBV12-3/TRBV12-4	TRBJ1-2	many	NA	CASTSTGGITNYGYTF	TGTGCCAGCACTTCTACCGGAGGGATCACTAACTATGGCTACACCTTC
TRBV6-5	TRBJ2-5	few	TRBD2	CASSFREGRVAQYF	TGTGCCAGCAGTTTCCGGGAGGGACGAGTGGCCCAGTACTTC
TRBV6-1	TRBJ1-1	NA	TRBD1	CASSEARGTGYMNTEAFF	TGTGCCAGCAGTGAAGCGCGCGGGACAGGATACATGAACACTGAAGCTTTCTTT
TRBV30	TRBJ1-1	NA	NA	CAWSTGWWAFF	TGTGCCTGGAGCACGGGGTGGTGGGCTTTCTTT
TRBV19	TRBJ1-2	NA	NA	CASRARVLSGRNGYTF	TGTGCCAGTAGGGCTCGAGTCTTGTCAGGACGAAACGGCTACACCTTC
TRBV19	TRBJ2-7	NA	NA	CASSIGDSWIQGRPYEQYF	TGTGCCAGTAGTATAGGAGATTCCTGGATACAGGGCCGTCCTTACGAGCAGTACTTC
TRBV7-9	TRBJ1-1	many	TRBD1	CASSLQGGMNTEAFF	TGTGCCAGCAGCTTACAGGGGGGGATGAACACTGAAGCTTTCTTT
TRBV7-9	TRBJ1-2	many	NA	CASSPPASYGYTF	TGTGCCAGCAGCCCACCCGCCTCCTATGGCTACACCTTC
TRBV19	TRBJ2-7	many	NA	CASSIPSSYEQYF	TGTGCCAGTAGTATTCCGAGCTCCTACGAGCAGTACTTC
TRBV12-3/TRBV12-4	TRBJ2-1	many	NA	CASSWPQGSHEQFF	TGTGCCAGCAGTTGGCCTCAAGGATCCCACGAGCAGTTCTTC
TRBV5-4	TRBJ2-1	NA	NA	CASSLTVAVVGNNEQFF	TGTGCCAGCAGCTTAACCGTGGCGGTGGTGGGAAACAATGAGCAGTTCTTC
TRBV6-5	TRBJ2-6	many	NA	CASSYSQVTGPGANVLTF	TGTGCCAGCAGTTATTCCCAGGTTACAGGGCCTGGGGCCAACGTCCTGACTTTC
TRBV6-5	TRBJ1-1	few	NA	CASSYSGAGNTEAFF	TGTGCCAGCAGTTACTCTGGTGCAGGGAACACTGAAGCTTTCTTT
TRBV7-9	TRBJ2-7	many	TRBD1	CASSLNNRGQLYEQYF	TGTGCCAGCAGCTTAAATAATCGGGGACAGCTTTACGAGCAGTACTTC
TRBV27	TRBJ1-4	many	TRBD1	CASSPRDRYNEKLFF	TGTGCCAGCAGTCCCCGGGACAGATATAATGAAAAACTGTTTTTT
TRBV11-2	TRBJ2-5	many	NA	CASSRLSGDETQYF	TGTGCCAGCAGCCGCCTGTCGGGAGATGAGACCCAGTACTTC
TRBV19	TRBJ2-1	few	TRBD1	CASSMTWDRPYNEQFF	TGTGCCAGTAGTATGACGTGGGACAGGCCCTACAATGAGCAGTTCTTC
TRBV24-1	TRBJ2-5	few	NA	CATSRGGMGETQYF	TGTGCCACCAGCCGTGGGGGTATGGGAGAGACCCAGTACTTC
TRBV7-2	TRBJ2-1	many	TRBD2	CASSSALAGDEFF	TGTGCCAGCAGCTCAGCTCTAGCGGGAGACGAGTTCTTC
TRBV27	TRBJ2-7	many	TRBD1	CASSLRDRARDEQYF	TGTGCCAGCAGTTTGAGGGACAGGGCTCGGGACGAGCAGTACTTC
TRBV7-2	TRBJ2-1	many	NA	CASTEWPTAYNEQFF	TGTGCCAGCACCGAGTGGCCTACCGCCTACAATGAGCAGTTCTTC
TRBV10-3	TRBJ2-5	NA	NA	CAISESPGQGYQETQYF	TGTGCCATCAGTGAGTCACCGGGACAAGGTTACCAAGAGACCCAGTACTTC
TRBV5-5	TRBJ1-6	few	TRBD1	CASSSEQGVDSPLHF	TGTGCCAGCAGCTCTGAGCAGGGGGTGGATTCACCCCTCCACTTT
TRBV7-9	TRBJ2-1	many	TRBD2	CASSLARGSGEYNEQFF	TGTGCCAGCAGCTTAGCCCGTGGTAGCGGGGAGTACAATGAGCAGTTCTTC
TRBV7-9	TRBJ2-5	NA	NA	CASSLTGQTRGTQYF	TGTGCCAGCAGCTTAACAGGACAGACGCGGGGAACCCAGTACTTC
TRBV3-1	TRBJ2-1	few	NA	CASSPEAADNEQFF	TGTGCCAGCAGCCCTGAGGCTGCGGACAATGAGCAGTTCTTC
TRBV4-1	TRBJ2-7	many	NA	CASSLGPGDSYEQYF	TGCGCCAGCAGCCTTGGCCCCGGGGACTCCTACGAGCAGTACTTC